Sequencing of this T cell receptor beta chain was carried out in a study of cytomegalovirus exposure and HLA in healthy donors. Germline CDR1 is LNHNV and CDR2 is YYDKDF (reference sequence). This CDR3 comprises 18 residues. The V segment lost 0 bases and the J segment 0 bases; nucleotides outside the gene matches: 11. The study, taken as a whole, reports: Reportedly, cytomegalovirus status was diagnosed with high sensitivity and specificity.

The assay was immunoSEQ multiplex PCR, and TCRdb's table has in-frame clones only and misses some. This table holds about 86,000 clones, about 92% found once. In the case of this clone: The antigen remains undetermined.

The sequenced sample was PBMCs. The origin of this receptor is a man between 18 and 29 years old in good health and CMV-seronegative. The rearrangement uses TRBV15 and TRBJ2-7; the match to TRBD2 covers 7 bases. CDR3 residues: CATSRERERGSSSYEQYF. The CDR3 nucleotides read TGTGCCACCAGCAGAGAGAGGGAGCGGGGCTCCAGCTCCTACGAGCAGTACTTC.